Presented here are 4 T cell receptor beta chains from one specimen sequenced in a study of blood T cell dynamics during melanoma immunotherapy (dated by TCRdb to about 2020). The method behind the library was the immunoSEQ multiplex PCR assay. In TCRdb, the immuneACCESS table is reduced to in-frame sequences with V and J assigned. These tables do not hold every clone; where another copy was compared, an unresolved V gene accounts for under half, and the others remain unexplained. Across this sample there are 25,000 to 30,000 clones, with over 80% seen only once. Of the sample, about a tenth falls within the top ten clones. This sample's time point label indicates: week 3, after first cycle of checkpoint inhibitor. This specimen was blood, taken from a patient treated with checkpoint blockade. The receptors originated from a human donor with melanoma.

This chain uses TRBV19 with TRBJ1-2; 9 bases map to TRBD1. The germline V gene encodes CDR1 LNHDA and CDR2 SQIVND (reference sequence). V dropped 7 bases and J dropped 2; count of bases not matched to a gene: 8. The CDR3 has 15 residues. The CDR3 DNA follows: TGTGCCAGTACCCTGCGGGACAGGGCGAACTATGGCTACACCTTC. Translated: CASTLRDRANYGYTF. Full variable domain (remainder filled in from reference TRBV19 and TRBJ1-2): DGGITQSPKYLFRKEGQNVTLSCEQNLNHDAMYWYRQDPGQGLRLIYYSQIVNDFQKGDIAEGYSVSREKKESFPLTVTSAQKNPTAFYLCASTLRDRANYGYTFGSGTRLTVV.

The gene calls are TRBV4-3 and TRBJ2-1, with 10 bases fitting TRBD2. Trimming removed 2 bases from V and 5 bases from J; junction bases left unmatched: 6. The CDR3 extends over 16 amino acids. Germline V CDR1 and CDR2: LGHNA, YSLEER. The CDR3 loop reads CASSQTLAGANNEQFF. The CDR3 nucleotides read TGCGCCAGCAGCCAAACTCTAGCGGGGGCGAACAATGAGCAGTTCTTC.

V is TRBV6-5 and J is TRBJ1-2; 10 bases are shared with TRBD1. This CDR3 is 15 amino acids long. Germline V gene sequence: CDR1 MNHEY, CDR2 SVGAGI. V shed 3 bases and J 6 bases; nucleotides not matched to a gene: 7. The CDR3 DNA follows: TGTGCCAGCAGTTATTACGGACAGGGGGTGAATGGCTACACCTTC. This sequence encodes CASSYYGQGVNGYTF.

The CDR3, as DNA: TGCAGCGGTGGGGGGACAGGGACCAACACCGGGGAGCTGTTTTTT. This codes for CSGGGTGTNTGELFF. V usage is TRBV29-1 and J usage is TRBJ2-2; 9 bases map to TRBD1. The J segment lost 2 bases and the V segment lost 7 bases, leaving 8 bases of the junction unmatched. Germline V gene lookup returns CDR1 SQVTM and CDR2 ANQGSEA. The CDR3 length is 15 residues.